The 14 T cell receptor beta chains listed next were all sequenced from one sample in a study of blood T cells in healthy people across ages. A second about 6 to 11 cycle PCR used barcoded and J-beta primers. MiXCR, applied by TCRdb to the 5' RACE reads, yields one record per CDR3 protein. The repertoire includes about 670,000 distinct CDR3 sequences, around 41% of them detected once, and around 32% sits in the top ten. The sequencing input was blood. The origin of the receptors is a man aged 80 or over in good health.

V usage is TRBV25-1 and J usage is TRBJ1-6, with D perhaps TRBD1 (5 bases). V gave up 3 bases and J gave up 14 bases, with 20 bases separating them. The CDR3 is 15 residues long. Germline-derived CDR1 and CDR2 are MGHDK and SYGVNS. The CDR3 here is CASSERTGPGLALHF. CDR3 DNA: TGTGCCAGCAGTGAGAGAACGGGCCCAGGGTTAGCCCTCCACTTT.

This clonotype was counted a few times. The gene calls are TRBV20-1 and TRBJ2-1; 8 bases line up with TRBD1. V lost 0 bases and J lost 2; bases outside the gene matches: 3. Germline V gives CDR1 DFQATT, CDR2 SNEGSKA (reference sequence). The CDR3 runs to 15 residues. The DNA of the CDR3 is TGCAGTGCTAGAGACCAGGGACAGGCCTACAATGAGCAGTTCTTC. This gives the protein CSARDQGQAYNEQFF.

This clonotype occurred a few times. The CDR3: CATTPGANVLTF. CDR3 nucleotide sequence: TGTGCCACCACCCCCGGGGCCAACGTCCTGACTTTC. V usage is TRBV15 and J usage is TRBJ2-6; no firm D call. V was clipped by 7 bases and J by 4 bases, with 5 bases between them. The CDR3 has 12 amino acids. CDR1 is LNHNV, CDR2 YYDKDF, per germline (reference sequence).

This clonotype was counted a few times. The CDR3 coding sequence is TGTGCCAGCAGTGCCTCAGGGGGCACTGAAGCTTTCTTT. Amino acids: CASSASGGTEAFF. V and J are TRBV6-2 or TRBV6-3 and TRBJ1-1; 7 bases line up with TRBD1. V dropped 5 bases and J dropped 4; count of bases not matched to a gene: 4. The CDR3 extends over 13 amino acids. Germline V gene data show CDR1 as MNHEY and CDR2 as SVGEGT.

This clonotype was seen a single time. V is TRBV5-1 and J is TRBJ2-1, with TRBD2 matching over 7 bases. Germline loops: CDR1 SGHRS, CDR2 YFSETQ. With V trimmed by 0 bases and J by 8 bases, 8 bases remained unmatched. The CDR3 runs 15 residues. The CDR3 region has the DNA TGCGCCAGCAGCTTGGAAGGCGGGAGTCCCGATGAGCAGTTCTTC. Translation gives CASSLEGGSPDEQFF.

This CDR3 is CATSTARVEETQYF. DNA for the CDR3: TGTGCCACCTCAACCGCCAGGGTTGAAGAGACCCAGTACTTC. J is TRBJ2-5 and V is TRBV7-9; maybe TRBD1 (5 bases). The CDR3 sequence is 14 residues long. The germline gives CDR1 SEHNR, CDR2 FQNEAQ (reference sequence). V lost 10 bases to trimming and J lost 3 bases, with 18 bases between them.

This chain joins TRBV12-3 or TRBV12-4 and TRBJ2-1; 8 bases are a match to TRBD2. The CDR3 totals 19 residues. Trimming took 1 base from V and 0 from J; bases not matched to a gene: 11. The CDR3 spells CASSLGHPGLAGSYNEQFF. CDR3 DNA: TGTGCCAGCAGTTTAGGTCATCCTGGCCTAGCGGGCTCCTACAATGAGCAGTTCTTC.

The chain couples TRBV6-6 to TRBJ1-1; 7 bases are shared with TRBD1. This CDR3 comprises 13 residues. Trimming removed 2 bases from V and 13 bases from J; junction bases left unmatched: 10. Germline assignment: CDR1 MNHNY and CDR2 SVGAGI (reference sequence). The CDR3 region has the DNA TGTGCCAGCAGTTACACGACAGGGACGGGCTTTTTCTTT. As protein: CASSYTTGTGFFF.

This clonotype turned up a few times. The rearrangement uses TRBV7-9 and TRBJ2-5, with D perhaps matching TRBD1 (9 bases). The DNA end lines up better with TRBJ2-7; the J call may be wrong. Germline V lookup: CDR1 SEHNR, CDR2 FQNEAQ (reference sequence). This CDR3 is 16 amino acids long. CDR3 protein: CASSLIAGQGVSEQYF. CDR3 coding DNA: TGTGCCAGCAGCTTAATAGCGGGACAGGGTGTTTCCGAGCAGTACTTC.

The J gene is TRBJ2-2, the V gene TRBV6-4; D not resolved. The CDR3 is made up of 16 amino acids. Germline V gene lookup returns CDR1 MRHNA and CDR2 SNTAGT. Trimming removed 0 bases at V and 1 base at J, with 9 bases between. The CDR3 loop reads CASSDSTTWNTGELFF. The CDR3 DNA reads TGTGCCAGCAGTGACTCGACCACTTGGAACACCGGGGAGCTGTTTTTT.

The gene calls are TRBV5-1 and TRBJ2-2; 9 bases fit TRBD1. The length of the CDR3 is 15 residues. V shed 3 bases and J 5 bases; nucleotides not matched to a gene: 5. The germline gives CDR1 SGHRS, CDR2 YFSETQ. The CDR3: CASSYLGQGTGELFF. The CDR3 bases are TGCGCCAGCAGCTACTTAGGACAGGGGACCGGGGAGCTGTTTTTT.

The chain recombines TRBV28 with TRBJ2-3; D remains ambiguous. Trimming left V 8 bases short and J 0 bases short, with 21 bases between. The CDR3 is 17 residues long. Germline V lookup: CDR1 MDHEN, CDR2 SYDVKM. CDR3 bases: TGTGCCAGCTTATCCCCCTTGGGGATCCGGAGCACAGATACGCAGTATTTT. Amino acid sequence: CASLSPLGIRSTDTQYF.

Details on this clonotype: A much larger clone sits a single nucleotide away, making a read error possible. The V call is TRBV7-2, the J call TRBJ2-5, with D possibly matching TRBD2 (6 bases). This CDR3 is built from 13 residues. The V gene's germline CDR1 is SGHTA and CDR2 FQGNSA. V gave up 5 bases and J gave up 7 bases, with 14 bases separating them. As DNA, the CDR3 is TGTGCCAGCAGCACGACTAGTCTAGGGACCCAGTACTTC. This translates into CASSTTSLGTQYF.

The chain links TRBV7-9 to TRBJ1-4, with TRBD1 matching 7 bases. This CDR3 is 13 amino acids long. The germline V gene has CDR1 SEHNR and CDR2 FQNEAQ (reference sequence). V lost 8 bases to trimming and J lost 5 bases; unmatched junction nucleotides: 5. CDR3 sequence (DNA): TGTGCCAGCGACGGGACAGCAAATGAAAAACTGTTTTTT. Translated: CASDGTANEKLFF.